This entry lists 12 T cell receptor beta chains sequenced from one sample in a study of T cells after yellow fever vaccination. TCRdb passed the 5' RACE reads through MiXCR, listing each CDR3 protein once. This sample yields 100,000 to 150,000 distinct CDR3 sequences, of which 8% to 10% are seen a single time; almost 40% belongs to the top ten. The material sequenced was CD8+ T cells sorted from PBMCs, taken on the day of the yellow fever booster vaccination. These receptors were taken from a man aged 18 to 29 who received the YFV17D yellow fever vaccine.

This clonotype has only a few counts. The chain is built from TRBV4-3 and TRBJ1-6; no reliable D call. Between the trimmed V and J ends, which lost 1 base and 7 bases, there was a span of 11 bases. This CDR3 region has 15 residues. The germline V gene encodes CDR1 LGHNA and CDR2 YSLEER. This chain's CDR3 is CASSQGWSGNSPLHF. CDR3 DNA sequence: TGCGCCAGCAGCCAAGGGTGGTCCGGGAATTCACCCCTCCACTTT.

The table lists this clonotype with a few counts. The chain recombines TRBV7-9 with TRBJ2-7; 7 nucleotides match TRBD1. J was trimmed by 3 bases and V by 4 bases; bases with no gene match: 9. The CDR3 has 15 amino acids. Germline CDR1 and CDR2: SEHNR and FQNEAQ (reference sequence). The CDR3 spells CASSSSGTVNYEQYV. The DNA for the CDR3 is TGTGCCAGCAGCTCCTCCGGGACAGTTAACTACGAGCAGTACGTC.

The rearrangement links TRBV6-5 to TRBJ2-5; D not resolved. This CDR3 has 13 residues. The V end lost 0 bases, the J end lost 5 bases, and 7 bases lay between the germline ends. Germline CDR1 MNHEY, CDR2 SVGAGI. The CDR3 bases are TGTGCCAGCAGTTACTCCTCCTGGGAGACCCAGTACTTC. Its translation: CASSYSSWETQYF.

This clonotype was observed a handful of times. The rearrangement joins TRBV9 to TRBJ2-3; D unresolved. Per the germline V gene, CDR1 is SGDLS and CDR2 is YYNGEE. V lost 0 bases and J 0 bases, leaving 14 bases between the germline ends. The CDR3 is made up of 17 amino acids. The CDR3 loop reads CASSVAQTATSTDTQYF. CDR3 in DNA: TGTGCCAGCAGCGTAGCTCAGACGGCGACTAGCACAGATACGCAGTATTTT. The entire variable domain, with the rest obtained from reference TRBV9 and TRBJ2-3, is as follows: DSGVTQTPKHLITATGQRVTLRCSPRSGDLSVYWYQQSLDQGLQFLIQYYNGEERAKGNILERFSAQQFPDLHSELNLSSLELGDSALYFCASSVAQTATSTDTQYFGPGTRLTVL.

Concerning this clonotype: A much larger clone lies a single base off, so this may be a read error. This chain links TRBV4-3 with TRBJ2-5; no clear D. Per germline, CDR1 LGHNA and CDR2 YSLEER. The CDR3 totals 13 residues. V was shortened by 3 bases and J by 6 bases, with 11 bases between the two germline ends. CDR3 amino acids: CASSHDLAKTQYF. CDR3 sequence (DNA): TGCGCCAGCAGCCATGATTTGGCAAAGACCCAGTACTTC.

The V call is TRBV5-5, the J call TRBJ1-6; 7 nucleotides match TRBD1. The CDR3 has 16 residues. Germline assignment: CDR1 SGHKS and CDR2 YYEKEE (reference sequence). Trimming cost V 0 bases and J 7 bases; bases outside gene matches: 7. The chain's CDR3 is CASSLGWDSTNSPLHF. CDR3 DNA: TGTGCCAGCAGCTTGGGGTGGGACAGTACAAATTCACCCCTCCACTTT.

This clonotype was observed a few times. The CDR3 region has the DNA TGTGCCAGCAGTTTTGAGGGAGAGACCCAGTACTTC. Its translation is CASSFEGETQYF. The V and J genes are TRBV12-3 or TRBV12-4 and TRBJ2-5; D is perhaps TRBD2 (5 bases). The length of the CDR3 is 12 residues. The V gene lost 3 bases and the J gene lost 4 bases, with 6 bases spanning the gap.

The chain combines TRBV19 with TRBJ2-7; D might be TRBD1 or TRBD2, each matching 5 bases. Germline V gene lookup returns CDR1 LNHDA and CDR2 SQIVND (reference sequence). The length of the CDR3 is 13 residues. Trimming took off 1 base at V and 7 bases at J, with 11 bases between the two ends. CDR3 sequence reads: CASSIVSGREQYF. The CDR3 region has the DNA TGTGCCAGTAGTATAGTTTCGGGGCGAGAGCAGTACTTC.

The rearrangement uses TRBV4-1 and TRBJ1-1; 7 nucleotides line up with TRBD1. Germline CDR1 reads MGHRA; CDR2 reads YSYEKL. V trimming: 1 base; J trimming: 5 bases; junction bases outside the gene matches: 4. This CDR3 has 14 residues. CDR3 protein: CASSQVQGSTEAFF. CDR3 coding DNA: TGCGCCAGCAGCCAAGTACAGGGGAGTACTGAAGCTTTCTTT.

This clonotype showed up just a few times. The CDR3 DNA is TGTGCCTGGAGTTCCGAGCGCTATGGCTACACCTTC. Translated, it gives CAWSSERYGYTF. The chain combines TRBV30 with TRBJ1-2; the D is unclear. Germline CDR1 GTSNPN, CDR2 SVGIG (reference sequence). V shed 2 bases and J shed 4 bases, with 8 bases lying between them. The CDR3 has 12 amino acids.

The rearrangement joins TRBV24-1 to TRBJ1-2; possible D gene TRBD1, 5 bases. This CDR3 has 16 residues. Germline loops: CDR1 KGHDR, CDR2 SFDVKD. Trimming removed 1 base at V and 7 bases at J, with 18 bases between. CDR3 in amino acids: CATSDFTVGEESGYTF. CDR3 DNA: TGTGCCACCAGTGATTTTACGGTAGGGGAGGAGAGTGGCTACACCTTC.

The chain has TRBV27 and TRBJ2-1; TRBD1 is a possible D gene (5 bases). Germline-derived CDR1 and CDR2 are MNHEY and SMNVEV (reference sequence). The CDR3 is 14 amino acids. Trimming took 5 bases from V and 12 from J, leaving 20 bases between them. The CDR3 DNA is TGTGCCAGCAGTAGGCAGGGTCCCATGTTCGGGCAGTTCTTC. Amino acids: CASSRQGPMFGQFF.